A single count supports the clone carrying this T cell receptor beta chain. The antigen remains undetermined. The data originate from a study of identifying expanded T cells in peripheral blood. General study results and limits: Approximately two-week clone count variance significantly increased as total template count grew.

Repertoires were generated with immunoSEQ multiplex PCR, while TCRdb's copy carries only in-frame clones and drops some. The data show 50,000 to 65,000 clones, with about four fifths seen just once and over 15% held by the top ten. The TCR sequence derives from a person aged 18 to 70 in good health. Sequenced: blood.

The chain's CDR3 is CASSGRDRDPSIPYEQYV. CDR3 DNA sequence: TGTGCCAGCAGCGGACGGGACAGGGATCCCTCGATCCCCTACGAGCAGTACGTC. The chain employs TRBV11-2 and TRBJ2-7; TRBD1 matches 9 bases. Germline V gene lookup returns CDR1 SGHAT and CDR2 FQNNGV. V dropped 5 bases and J dropped 2; count of bases not matched to a gene: 16. This CDR3 spans 18 amino acids.